The entry that follows covers one T cell receptor (beta chain) sequence. This entry belongs to a study of blood T cell repertoires in COVID-19. Study overall: COVID-19 samples collected from the United States, Italy and Spain covered acute and convalescent phases.

Assay used: immunoSEQ multiplex PCR; TCRdb lists only in-frame clones, some missing. This sample has about 57,000 clones, with 82% found just once. The receptor was derived from an older woman with acute or convalescent COVID-19. Sequenced input: peripheral blood.

CDR3 protein: CSVWTGQGGEAFF. The CDR3 region has the DNA TGCAGCGTTTGGACAGGCCAGGGAGGTGAAGCTTTCTTT. The V call is TRBV29-1, the J call TRBJ1-1; TRBD1 matches 7 bases. CDR1 and CDR2 (germline): SQVTM, ANQGSEA. The ends lost 5 bases at V and 7 bases at J; junction bases unmatched: 10. The CDR3 consists of 13 residues.